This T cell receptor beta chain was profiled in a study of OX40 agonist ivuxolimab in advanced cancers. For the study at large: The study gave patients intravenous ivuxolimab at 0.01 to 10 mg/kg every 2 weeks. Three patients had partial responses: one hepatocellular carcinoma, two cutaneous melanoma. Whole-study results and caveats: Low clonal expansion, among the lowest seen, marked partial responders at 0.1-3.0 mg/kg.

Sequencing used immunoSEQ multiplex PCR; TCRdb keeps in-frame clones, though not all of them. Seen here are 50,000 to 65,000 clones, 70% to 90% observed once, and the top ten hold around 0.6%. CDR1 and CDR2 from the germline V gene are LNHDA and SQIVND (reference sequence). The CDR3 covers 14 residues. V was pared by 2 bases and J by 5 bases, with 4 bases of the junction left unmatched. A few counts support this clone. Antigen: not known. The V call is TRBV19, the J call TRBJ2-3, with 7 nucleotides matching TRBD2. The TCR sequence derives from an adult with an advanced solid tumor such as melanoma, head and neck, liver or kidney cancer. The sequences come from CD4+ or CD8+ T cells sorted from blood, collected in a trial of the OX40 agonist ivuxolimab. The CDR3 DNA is TGTGCCAGTAGTATAAGCGGGGAGGGAGATACGCAGTATTTT. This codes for CASSISGEGDTQYF. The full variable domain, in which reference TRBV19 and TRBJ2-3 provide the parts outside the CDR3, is DGGITQSPKYLFRKEGQNVTLSCEQNLNHDAMYWYRQDPGQGLRLIYYSQIVNDFQKGDIAEGYSVSREKKESFPLTVTSAQKNPTAFYLCASSISGEGDTQYFGPGTRLTVL.